The 32 T cell receptor beta chains below come from one sample, sequenced in a study of T-cell memory formation after mild COVID-19. TCRdb itself ran the 5' RACE reads through MiXCR, one entry per CDR3 protein. The data contain around 250,000 distinct CDR3 sequences, roughly 16% of them singletons. Material: PBMCs or a T cell subset sorted from them (not recorded which). The receptors were gathered from a man aged 18-30 years who had mild COVID-19 (a few samples of this study predate the infection). Cell type and time point are not known.

A remark on this clonotype: This may be a read error: a much more frequent sequence differs by one nucleotide. The rearrangement joins TRBV18 to TRBJ2-6; D uncertain. The CDR3 sequence is 14 residues long. Germline V gene sequence: CDR1 KGHSH, CDR2 LQKENI. Deletions cut 0 bases from V and 2 bases from J, with 2 bases between. CDR3 loop: CASSPPPGANVLTF. The DNA of the CDR3 is TGTGCCAGCTCACCACCCCCTGGGGCCAACGTCCTGACTTTC.

This clonotype came up a few times. This sequence joins TRBV3-1 and TRBJ1-1, with D possibly being TRBD1 (5 bases). Germline V gene lookup returns CDR1 LGHDT and CDR2 YNNKEL (reference sequence). V lost 8 bases and J lost 4, with 23 bases in between. The CDR3 extends over 16 amino acids. The CDR3 loop reads CASSPEVGVGITEAFF. The CDR3 coding sequence is TGTGCCAGCTCCCCCGAGGTAGGGGTCGGGATCACTGAAGCTTTCTTT.

This clonotype was counted only a few times. The rearrangement uses TRBV5-1 and TRBJ1-5; D remains unclear. The CDR3 consists of 14 residues. CDR1 and CDR2 from the germline V gene are SGHRS and YFSETQ. V gave up 0 bases and J gave up 7 bases, with 11 bases separating them. The CDR3 is CASSLVGSGQPQHF. In DNA, the CDR3 is TGCGCCAGCAGCTTGGTGGGTAGCGGGCAGCCCCAGCATTTT.

This clonotype was detected many times. The chain couples TRBV5-6 to TRBJ2-4; D unclear. CDR1 SGHDT and CDR2 YYEEEE come from the germline V gene. V lost 3 bases and J 7 bases, leaving 8 bases between the germline ends. The CDR3 has 12 residues. CDR3 in DNA: TGTGCCAGCAGCTCAACTTTGAACATTCAGTACTTC. Translating gives CASSSTLNIQYF. Full variable domain (outside the CDR3, taken from reference TRBV5-6 and TRBJ2-4): DAGVTQSPTHLIKTRGQQVTLRCSPKSGHDTVSWYQQALGQGPQFIFQYYEEEERQRGNFPDRFSGHQFPNYSSELNVNALLLGDSALYLCASSSTLNIQYFGAGTRLSVL.

V is TRBV7-2 and J is TRBJ1-2; 9 bases are shared with TRBD1. With 8 bases clipped from V and 2 bases from J, the junction kept 18 bases outside the gene matches. The germline V gene has CDR1 SGHTA and CDR2 FQGNSA. This CDR3 region has 18 residues. The DNA for the CDR3 is TGTGCCAGCGTTGGGAGGAGGACAGGGGTTCCCCTGAACTATGGCTACACCTTC. Its protein product is CASVGRRTGVPLNYGYTF.

The rearrangement joins TRBV20-1 to TRBJ1-2, with TRBD1 as a possible D gene (5 bases). CDR1 and CDR2 from the germline V gene are DFQATT and SNEGSKA (reference sequence). With 4 bases removed from V and 0 bases from J, the gap between germline ends came to 18 bases. The CDR3 runs to 16 residues. The chain's CDR3 is CSAIRQPERANYGYTF. CDR3 sequence (DNA): TGCAGTGCTATAAGACAGCCCGAAAGGGCTAACTATGGCTACACCTTC.

This clonotype has ten or more counts. The chain carries TRBV29-1 and TRBJ2-2; 7 positions match TRBD2. The germline gives CDR1 SQVTM, CDR2 ANQGSEA. The CDR3 contains 14 residues. Losses at the gene ends were 7 bases for V and 0 bases for J; bases not matched to a gene: 5. The CDR3 coding sequence is TGCAGCGCAGGACGGGGGGCGAACACCGGGGAGCTGTTTTTT. Translation gives CSAGRGANTGELFF.

The chain uses TRBV4-2 and TRBJ2-2; D not certain. V gave up 0 bases and J gave up 5 bases, with 10 bases separating them. Germline CDR1 LGHNA, CDR2 YNFKEQ. CDR3 length: 15 amino acids. The CDR3 DNA is TGTGCCAGCAGCCAAGAGTCCCCCTCGACCGGGGAGCTGTTTTTT. It yields the protein CASSQESPSTGELFF.

A note on this clonotype: A much larger clonotype is one base distant, so this may be a read error. DNA of the CDR3: TGTGCCAGCAGCTCACTCAGCCCCTATGGCTACACCTTC. Amino acid sequence: CASSSLSPYGYTF. J is TRBJ1-2 and V is TRBV7-9; D is undetermined. Germline assignment: CDR1 SEHNR and CDR2 FQNEAQ (reference sequence). The CDR3 consists of 13 residues. Deletions cut 4 bases from V and 4 bases from J, with 10 bases between.

The table lists this clonotype with many counts. CDR3 DNA: TGCAGTGCTAGCCCTCAAGGGTCAGTGAGCTCCTACGAGCAGTACGTC. Protein sequence: CSASPQGSVSSYEQYV. The chain has TRBV20-1 and TRBJ2-7; D is uncertain. V dropped 3 bases and J dropped 0 bases, with 18 bases sitting between them. Per the germline V gene, CDR1 is DFQATT and CDR2 is SNEGSKA (reference sequence). The CDR3 is 16 amino acids.

The chain employs TRBV2 and TRBJ1-5; weak D call: TRBD1 (5 bases). The CDR3 loop spans 14 amino acids. Germline V gene sequence: CDR1 SNHLY, CDR2 FYNNEI. V lost 6 bases and J 2 bases, leaving 11 bases between the germline ends. CDR3 residues: CASSDGGGNQPQHF. The CDR3 coding sequence is TGTGCCAGCAGCGACGGAGGGGGCAATCAGCCCCAGCATTTT.

This chain uses TRBV7-9 with TRBJ2-7; 8 bases map to TRBD2. This CDR3 has 15 residues. Per the germline V gene, CDR1 is SEHNR and CDR2 is FQNEAQ (reference sequence). V lost 1 base, J lost 3 bases, and 5 bases stayed unmatched. The chain's CDR3 is CASSLEAGGHYEQYV. The CDR3 DNA reads as TGTGCCAGCAGCTTAGAGGCGGGGGGACACTACGAGCAGTACGTC.

There are a few counts of this clonotype. V is TRBV12-3 or TRBV12-4 and J is TRBJ2-1; D assignment may be TRBD1 or TRBD2 (7 bases each). The CDR3 loop spans 16 amino acids. V shed 5 bases and J shed 2 bases, with 16 bases lying between them. The CDR3 bases are TGTGCCAGCAGTCCCAGGGGGGGGGCACCCTACAATGAGCAGTTCTTC. Protein: CASSPRGGAPYNEQFF.

This clonotype was counted only a few times. An end of the junction differs from the germline gene, which may be a read error. The V gene is TRBV7-7, the J gene TRBJ1-1; D is ambiguous. The CDR3 is 13 residues long. Germline assignment: CDR1 SSHAT and CDR2 FNYEAQ (reference sequence). In DNA, the CDR3 is TGTGCTAGCAGCTTAAACCGCAACACTGAAGCTTTCTTT. Its translation: CASSLNRNTEAFF. The full variable domain, in which reference TRBV7-7 and TRBJ1-1 provide the parts outside the CDR3, is GAGVSQSPRYKVTKRGQDVTLRCDPISSHATLYWYQQALGQGPEFLTYFNYEAQPDKSGLPSDRFSAERPEGSISTLTIQRTEQRDSAMYRCASSLNRNTEAFFGQGTRLTVV.

The chain employs TRBV6-2 or TRBV6-3 and TRBJ2-1, with 8 bases that match TRBD2. V trimming: 2 bases; J trimming: 7 bases; junction bases outside the gene matches: 13. The germline CDR1 and CDR2 sequences are MNHEY and SVGEGT. There are 17 residues in the CDR3. The DNA of the CDR3 is TGTGCCAGCAGTTACCCAGGGCGGGGGGCCAGTGGGAATGAGCAGTTCTTC. It codes for CASSYPGRGASGNEQFF.

This clonotype was observed a handful of times. V is TRBV12-3 or TRBV12-4 and J is TRBJ2-5; D is perhaps TRBD2 (6 bases). The CDR3 covers 17 residues. V lost 5 bases to trimming and J lost 4 bases, with 23 bases between them. The CDR3 nucleotides read TGTGCCAGCAGTCGCTTTAGGGGTTATAGCGGAGGAGAGACCCAGTACTTC. Translating gives CASSRFRGYSGGETQYF.

This clonotype was picked up a small number of times. The V and J genes are TRBV20-1 and TRBJ2-3; D ambiguous. V dropped 0 bases and J dropped 3 bases, with 10 bases sitting between them. CDR1 and CDR2 (germline): DFQATT, SNEGSKA (reference sequence). The CDR3 contains 14 residues. This chain's CDR3 is CSARDVGRTDTQYF. The CDR3, as DNA: TGCAGTGCTAGAGATGTGGGTAGAACAGATACGCAGTATTTT.

There are a few counts of this clonotype. The chain joins TRBV20-1 to TRBJ2-1; TRBD2 is a possible D gene (6 bases). The germline CDR1 and CDR2 sequences are DFQATT and SNEGSKA (reference sequence). The CDR3 is 14 amino acids. V was shortened by 3 bases and J by 4 bases, with 13 bases between the two germline ends. The CDR3, as DNA: TGCAGTGCTAGTCGGGGGAAAGGGTACAATGAGCAGTTCTTC. It is translated as CSASRGKGYNEQFF.

This clonotype was observed a few times. This sequence joins TRBV5-1 and TRBJ2-7, with 8 bases identical to TRBD2. Germline CDR1 is SGHRS and CDR2 is YFSETQ. After removal of 4 bases from V and 6 bases from J, the junction contained 9 bases not matched to a gene. The CDR3 has 14 amino acids. The CDR3 sequence is CASSGSGGPAEQYF. The CDR3 nucleotides read TGCGCCAGCAGCGGTTCGGGGGGGCCCGCCGAGCAGTACTTC.

Ten or more counts support this clonotype. This rearrangement joins TRBV7-9 to TRBJ2-3; no clear D. There are 13 residues in the CDR3. The V gene lost 1 base and the J gene lost 9 bases, with 11 bases spanning the gap. Germline V gene data show CDR1 as SEHNR and CDR2 as FQNEAQ (reference sequence). This CDR3 is CASSLEGAGTQYF. The DNA for the CDR3 is TGTGCCAGCAGCTTAGAGGGTGCCGGGACGCAGTATTTT.

The CDR3 DNA sequence: TGTGCCAGCAGCTTAGGGGGTAGGGAGGGAGACCTCCATGAGCAGTTCTTC. This encodes CASSLGGREGDLHEQFF. The rearrangement links TRBV11-2 to TRBJ2-1, with 7 bases aligning to TRBD2. The V segment lost 1 base and the J segment 8 bases; nucleotides outside the gene matches: 14. The CDR3 has 17 amino acids. From germline, CDR1 is SGHAT and CDR2 FQNNGV. The variable domain in full, with the rest retrieved from reference TRBV11-2 and TRBJ2-1, is EAGVAQSPRYKIIEKRQSVAFWCNPISGHATLYWYQQILGQGPKLLIQFQNNGVVDDSQLPKDRFSAERLKGVDSTLKIQPAKLEDSAVYLCASSLGGREGDLHEQFFGPGTRLTVL.

This clonotype has just a few counts. The CDR3: CASNRGIEETQYF. CDR3 DNA sequence: TGTGCCAGCAATCGAGGGATAGAAGAGACCCAGTACTTC. The chain has TRBV3-1 and TRBJ2-5, with D possibly being TRBD2 (5 bases). The CDR3 covers 13 residues. Trimming stripped 7 bases from V and 3 bases from J, with 12 bases between. Germline V CDR1 and CDR2: LGHDT, YNNKEL (reference sequence).

This clonotype was observed at least ten times. The J gene is TRBJ2-1, the V gene TRBV7-2; D gene ambiguous. The germline V gene encodes CDR1 SGHTA and CDR2 FQGNSA. V was cut by 1 base and J by 0 bases, with 7 bases left in between. CDR3 length equals 15 residues. The CDR3 sequence: CASSLDPISYNEQFF. CDR3 nucleotide sequence: TGTGCCAGCAGCTTAGACCCGATCTCCTACAATGAGCAGTTCTTC.

This sequence joins TRBV6-2 or TRBV6-3 and TRBJ1-4; D not certain. Germline assignment: CDR1 MNHEY and CDR2 SVGEGT. CDR3 size: 15 residues. With 6 bases removed from V and 6 bases from J, the gap between germline ends came to 17 bases. Here the CDR3 reads CASRGSGRGYEKLFF. The CDR3 DNA reads as TGTGCCAGCAGGGGATCTGGCCGCGGTTATGAAAAACTGTTTTTT.

This clonotype was counted a single time. The gene calls are TRBV20-1 and TRBJ2-7; the D gene is possibly TRBD1 (5 bases). Looked up from germline, CDR1 is DFQATT and CDR2 is SNEGSKA (reference sequence). The V and J ends lost 3 bases and 3 bases respectively, with 9 bases between them. The CDR3 contains 12 residues. CDR3 in DNA: TGCAGTGCTAGTTCTGACAGCTACGAGCAGTACGTC. This codes for CSASSDSYEQYV.

The genes are TRBV27 and TRBJ1-2; 7 bases agree with TRBD1. V trimming: 0 bases; J trimming: 4 bases; junction bases outside the gene matches: 11. The germline gives CDR1 MNHEY, CDR2 SMNVEV (reference sequence). The CDR3 covers 17 residues. CDR3 DNA: TGTGCCAGCAGTTTATCGGTGACAGGGTCGGATGGCTATGGCTACACCTTC. This gives the protein CASSLSVTGSDGYGYTF.

The chain combines TRBV18 with TRBJ2-7; no firm D call. Germline V CDR1 and CDR2: KGHSH, LQKENI. The CDR3 is made up of 15 amino acids. Trimming stripped 0 bases from V and 3 bases from J, with 12 bases between. In DNA, the CDR3 is TGTGCCAGCTCACCACCTGACCTATACTACTACGAGCAGTACTTC. This gives the protein CASSPPDLYYYEQYF.

The V and J genes are TRBV20-1 and TRBJ2-1; TRBD1 is a possible D gene (5 bases). This CDR3 is 15 amino acids long. From germline, CDR1 is DFQATT and CDR2 SNEGSKA (reference sequence). The ends were cut back, 2 bases at V and 0 bases at J, with 11 bases in the middle. CDR3 in DNA: TGCAGTGCTAGATTGGGGCGTAGCTCCTACAATGAGCAGTTCTTC. This encodes CSARLGRSSYNEQFF.

The rearrangement links TRBV4-1 to TRBJ1-2; D call uncertain. The CDR3 consists of 15 residues. Germline V gives CDR1 MGHRA, CDR2 YSYEKL. Trimming cost V 7 bases and J 0 bases, with 15 bases left between them. The CDR3 DNA reads as TGCGCCAGCAACCCCTGGCACTTTCCTAACTATGGCTACACCTTC. Residues: CASNPWHFPNYGYTF.

This clonotype was picked up a small number of times. The V and J genes are TRBV7-3 and TRBJ1-1, with a weak D call TRBD1 (6 bases). This CDR3 is 14 amino acids long. V lost 4 bases, J lost 5 bases, and 14 bases lay in between. CDR1 is SGHTA, CDR2 FQGTGA, per germline. The CDR3 DNA follows: TGTGCCAGCAGCTCGAGTCCAGGGGATACTGAAGCTTTCTTT. It specifies CASSSSPGDTEAFF. The full variable domain, completed using reference TRBV7-3 and TRBJ1-1, is GAGVSQTPSNKVTEKGKYVELRCDPISGHTALYWYRQSLGQGPEFLIYFQGTGAADDSGLPNDRFFAVRPEGSVSTLKIQRTERGDSAVYLCASSSSPGDTEAFFGQGTRLTVV.

This clonotype was seen a few times. This rearrangement joins TRBV4-2 to TRBJ2-3, with TRBD2 matching 10 bases. Unmatched junction bases numbered 5, after V lost 0 bases and J lost 5 bases. Germline CDR1 and CDR2: LGHNA and YNFKEQ. CDR3 size: 16 residues. CDR3 sequence: CASSQESGGAVDTQYF. DNA of the CDR3: TGTGCCAGCAGCCAAGAAAGCGGGGGGGCCGTAGATACGCAGTATTTT.

This clonotype was detected a few times. V usage is TRBV7-9 and J usage is TRBJ2-7, with 10 nucleotides matching TRBD1. The CDR3 spans 15 residues. Germline V gene lookup returns CDR1 SEHNR and CDR2 FQNEAQ (reference sequence). Trimming removed 5 bases from V and 5 bases from J; junction bases left unmatched: 9. CDR3 sequence (DNA): TGTGCCAGCAGCCCAGGGACAGGGGCGCGGGACGAGCAGTACGTC. Its protein product is CASSPGTGARDEQYV.